This entry lists 3 T cell receptor beta chains sequenced from one sample in a study of blood T cell repertoires in COVID-19. Measured with immunoSEQ multiplex PCR; TCRdb has only the in-frame clones, and not every one. The sample shows roughly 160,000 clones, 85% to 90% of them seen only once. Sequencing input: peripheral blood. The receptors derive from a young man with acute or convalescent COVID-19.

This rearrangement joins TRBV5-4 to TRBJ1-2, with D perhaps matching TRBD1 (6 bases). The V end lost 4 bases, the J end lost 2 bases, and 12 bases lay between the germline ends. Per the germline V gene, CDR1 is SGHNT and CDR2 is YYREEE (reference sequence). There are 14 residues in the CDR3. The chain's CDR3 is CASSRTVSNYGYTF. DNA for the CDR3: TGTGCCAGCAGCCGGACAGTTTCAAACTATGGCTACACCTTC.

CDR3 residues: CASSSTLTAGGSSYEQYV. DNA for the CDR3: TGTGCCAGCAGCTCGACCCTCACAGCGGGGGGGAGCTCCTACGAGCAGTACGTC. The chain employs TRBV11-2 and TRBJ2-7, with 10 bases matching TRBD2. The length of the CDR3 is 18 residues. Germline CDR1 SGHAT, CDR2 FQNNGV. The V segment lost 4 bases and the J segment 0 bases; nucleotides outside the gene matches: 12.

This clone was seen a single time. J is TRBJ2-1 and V is TRBV19; 9 bases match TRBD1. Germline CDR1 is LNHDA and CDR2 is SQIVND (reference sequence). V lost 4 bases and J lost 6; bases outside the gene matches: 4. The CDR3 runs 14 residues. The CDR3 sequence is CASSKGTGFNEQFF. Here the CDR3 DNA reads TGTGCCAGTAGTAAGGGGACAGGGTTCAATGAGCAGTTCTTC.